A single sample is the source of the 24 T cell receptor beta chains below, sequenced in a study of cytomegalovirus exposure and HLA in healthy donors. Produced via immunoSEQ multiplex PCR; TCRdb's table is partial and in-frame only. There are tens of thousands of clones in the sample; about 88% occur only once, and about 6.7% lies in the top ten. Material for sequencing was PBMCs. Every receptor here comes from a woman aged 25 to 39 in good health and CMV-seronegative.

The CDR3 DNA sequence: TGTGCCACCAGACCGGACAGGGGCTACTACACCTTC. Amino acid sequence: CATRPDRGYYTF. This chain joins TRBV6-5 and TRBJ1-2; TRBD1 agrees at 9 bases. The ends lost 10 bases at V and 10 bases at J; junction bases unmatched: 10. The CDR3 consists of 12 residues. Germline assignment: CDR1 MNHEY and CDR2 SVGAGI.

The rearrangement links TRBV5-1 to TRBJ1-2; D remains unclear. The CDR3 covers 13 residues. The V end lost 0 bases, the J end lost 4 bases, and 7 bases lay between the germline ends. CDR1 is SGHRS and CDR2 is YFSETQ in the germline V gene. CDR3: CASSLGEGYGYTF. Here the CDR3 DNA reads TGCGCCAGCAGCTTGGGGGAGGGCTATGGCTACACCTTC.

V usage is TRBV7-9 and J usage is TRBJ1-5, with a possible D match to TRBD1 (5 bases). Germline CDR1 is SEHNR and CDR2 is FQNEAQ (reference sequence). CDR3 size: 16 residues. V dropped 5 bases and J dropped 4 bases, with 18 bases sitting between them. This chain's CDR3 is CASSLGRGGTNQPQHF. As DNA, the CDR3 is TGTGCCAGCAGCCTCGGGCGCGGAGGGACTAATCAGCCCCAGCATTTT.

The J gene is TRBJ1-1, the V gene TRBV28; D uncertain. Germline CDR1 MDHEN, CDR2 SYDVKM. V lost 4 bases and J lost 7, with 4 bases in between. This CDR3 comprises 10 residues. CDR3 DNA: TGTGCCAGCAGTTACGGTGAAGCTTTCTTT. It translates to CASSYGEAFF.

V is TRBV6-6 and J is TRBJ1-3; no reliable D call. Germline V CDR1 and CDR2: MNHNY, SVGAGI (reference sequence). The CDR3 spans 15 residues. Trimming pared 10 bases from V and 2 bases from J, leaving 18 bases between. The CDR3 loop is CATTRTESTGNTIYF. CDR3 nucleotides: TGTGCCACCACACGAACAGAAAGCACTGGAAACACCATATATTTT.

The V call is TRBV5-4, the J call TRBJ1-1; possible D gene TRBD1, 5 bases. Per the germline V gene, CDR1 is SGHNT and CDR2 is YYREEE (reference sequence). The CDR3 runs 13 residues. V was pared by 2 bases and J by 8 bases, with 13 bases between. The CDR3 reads CASSFWQGAEAFF. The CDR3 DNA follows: TGTGCCAGCAGCTTTTGGCAAGGGGCAGAAGCTTTCTTT.

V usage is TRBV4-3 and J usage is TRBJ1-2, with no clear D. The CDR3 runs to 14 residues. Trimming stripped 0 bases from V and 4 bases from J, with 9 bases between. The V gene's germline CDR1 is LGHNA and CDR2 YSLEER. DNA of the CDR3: TGCGCCAGCAGCCAAGACAGGCTTCTCTATGGCTACACCTTC. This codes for CASSQDRLLYGYTF.

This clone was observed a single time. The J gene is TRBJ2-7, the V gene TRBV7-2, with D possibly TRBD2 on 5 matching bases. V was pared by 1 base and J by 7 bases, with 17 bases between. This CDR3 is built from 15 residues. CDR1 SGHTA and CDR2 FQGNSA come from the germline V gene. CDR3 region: CASSLGSRAMGEQYF. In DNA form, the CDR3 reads TGTGCCAGCAGCTTAGGCTCGCGGGCCATGGGGGAGCAGTACTTC.

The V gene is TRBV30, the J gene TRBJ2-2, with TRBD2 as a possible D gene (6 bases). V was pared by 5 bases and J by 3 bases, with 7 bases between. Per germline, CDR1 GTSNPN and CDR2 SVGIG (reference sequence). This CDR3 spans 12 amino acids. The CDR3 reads CAWGGYTGELFF. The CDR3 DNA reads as TGTGCCTGGGGGGGGTACACCGGGGAGCTGTTTTTT. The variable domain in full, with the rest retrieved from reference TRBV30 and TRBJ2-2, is SQTIHQWPATLVQPVGSPLSLECTVEGTSNPNLYWYRQAAGRGLQLLFYSVGIGQISSEVPQNLSASRPQDRQFILSSKKLLLSDSGFYLCAWGGYTGELFFGEGSRLTVL.

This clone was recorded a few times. The CDR3 bases are TGTGCCAGCAGTTCAGCCACAGGGGTCGGTAGTGAGACCCAGTACTTC. Protein sequence: CASSSATGVGSETQYF. This chain joins TRBV6-5 and TRBJ2-5; 7 bases fit TRBD1. CDR3 length: 16 amino acids. The germline gives CDR1 MNHEY, CDR2 SVGAGI. The V segment lost 4 bases and the J segment 5 bases; nucleotides outside the gene matches: 13.

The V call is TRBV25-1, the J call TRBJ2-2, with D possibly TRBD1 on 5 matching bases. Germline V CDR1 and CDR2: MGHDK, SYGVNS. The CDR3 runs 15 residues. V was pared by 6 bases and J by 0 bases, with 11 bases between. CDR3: CASSASTANTGELFF. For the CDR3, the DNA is TGTGCCAGCAGCGCGTCGACAGCGAACACCGGGGAGCTGTTTTTT.

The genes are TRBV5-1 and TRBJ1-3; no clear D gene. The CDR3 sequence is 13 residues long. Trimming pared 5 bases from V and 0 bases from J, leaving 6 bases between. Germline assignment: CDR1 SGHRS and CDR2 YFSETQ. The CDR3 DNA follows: TGCGCCAGCAGTGACTACTCTGGAAACACCATATATTTT. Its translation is CASSDYSGNTIYF.

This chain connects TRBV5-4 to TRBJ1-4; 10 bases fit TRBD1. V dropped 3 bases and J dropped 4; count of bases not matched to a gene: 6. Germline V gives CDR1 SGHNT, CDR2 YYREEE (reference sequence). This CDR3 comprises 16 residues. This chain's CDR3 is CASSSGTGAGNEKLFF. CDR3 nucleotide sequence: TGTGCCAGCAGCTCGGGGACAGGGGCAGGTAATGAAAAACTGTTTTTT.

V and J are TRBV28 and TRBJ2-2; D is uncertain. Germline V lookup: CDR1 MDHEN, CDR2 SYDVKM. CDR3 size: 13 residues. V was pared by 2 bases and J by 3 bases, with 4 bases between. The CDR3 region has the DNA TGTGCCAGCAGTTTAACTGACACCGGGGAGCTGTTTTTT. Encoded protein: CASSLTDTGELFF.

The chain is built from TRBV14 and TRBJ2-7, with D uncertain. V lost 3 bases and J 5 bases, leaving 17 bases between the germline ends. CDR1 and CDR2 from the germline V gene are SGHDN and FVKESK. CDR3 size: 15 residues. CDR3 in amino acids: CASSHLGGRTDEQYF. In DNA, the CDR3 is TGTGCCAGCAGCCACCTCGGTGGTCGAACCGACGAGCAGTACTTC.

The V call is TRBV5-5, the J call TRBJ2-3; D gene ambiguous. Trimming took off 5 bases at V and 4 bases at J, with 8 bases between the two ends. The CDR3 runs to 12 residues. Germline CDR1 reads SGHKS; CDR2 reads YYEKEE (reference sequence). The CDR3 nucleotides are TGTGCCAGCAGTTTGTTCGCAGATACGCAGTATTTT. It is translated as CASSLFADTQYF.

The chain's CDR3 is CASRKTGSTEAFF. In DNA form, the CDR3 reads TGTGCCAGCAGAAAGACAGGGAGCACTGAAGCTTTCTTT. This chain joins TRBV27 and TRBJ1-1, with 7 positions matching TRBD1. Germline V gene data show CDR1 as MNHEY and CDR2 as SMNVEV (reference sequence). The length of the CDR3 is 13 residues. V dropped 6 bases and J dropped 4; count of bases not matched to a gene: 5.

In DNA form, the CDR3 reads TGTGCCAGCAGCCCAGGGACGGGGACACACAATGAGCAGTTCTTC. This translates into CASSPGTGTHNEQFF. This chain links TRBV9 with TRBJ2-1; D possibly corresponds to TRBD1 (6 bases). This CDR3 contains 15 residues. Deletions cut 4 bases from V and 5 bases from J, with 16 bases between. Germline CDR1 and CDR2: SGDLS and YYNGEE.

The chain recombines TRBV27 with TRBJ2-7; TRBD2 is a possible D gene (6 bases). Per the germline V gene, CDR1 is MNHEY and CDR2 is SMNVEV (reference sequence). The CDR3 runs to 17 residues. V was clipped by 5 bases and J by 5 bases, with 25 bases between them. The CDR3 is CASSPTLLGGKIHEQYF. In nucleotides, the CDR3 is TGTGCCAGCAGTCCAACCCTCCTCGGAGGGAAAATCCACGAGCAGTACTTC.

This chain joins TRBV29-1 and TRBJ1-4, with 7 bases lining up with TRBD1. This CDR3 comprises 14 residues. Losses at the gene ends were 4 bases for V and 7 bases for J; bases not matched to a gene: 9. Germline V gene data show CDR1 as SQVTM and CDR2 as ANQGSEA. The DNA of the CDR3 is TGCAGCGTTGCCCAAACAGGGGAGAGTGAAAAACTGTTTTTT. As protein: CSVAQTGESEKLFF.

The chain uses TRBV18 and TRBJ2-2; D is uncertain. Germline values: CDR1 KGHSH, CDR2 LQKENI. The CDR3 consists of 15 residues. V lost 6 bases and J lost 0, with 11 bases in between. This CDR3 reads CASSGEAANTGELFF. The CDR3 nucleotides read TGTGCCAGCTCTGGCGAGGCCGCGAACACCGGGGAGCTGTTTTTT.

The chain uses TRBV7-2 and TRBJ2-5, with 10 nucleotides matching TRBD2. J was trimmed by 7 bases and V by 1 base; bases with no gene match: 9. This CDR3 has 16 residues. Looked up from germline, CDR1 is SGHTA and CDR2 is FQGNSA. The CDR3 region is CASSLDVAGGQRTQYF. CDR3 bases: TGTGCCAGCAGCTTAGATGTAGCGGGGGGACAGCGGACCCAGTACTTC.

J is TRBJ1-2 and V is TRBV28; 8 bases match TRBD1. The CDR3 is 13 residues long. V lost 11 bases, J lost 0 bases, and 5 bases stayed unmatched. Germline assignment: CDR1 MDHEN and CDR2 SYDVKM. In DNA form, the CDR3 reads TGTGCCGGTTCGACAGGGGCTAACTATGGCTACACCTTC. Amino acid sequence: CAGSTGANYGYTF.

The CDR3 region has the DNA TGTGCCAGCAGCTTAGGCAGGGCGAACACTGAAGCTTTCTTT. It yields the protein CASSLGRANTEAFF. This chain connects TRBV11-2 to TRBJ1-1, with D perhaps TRBD1 (5 bases). CDR3 length equals 14 residues. Looked up from germline, CDR1 is SGHAT and CDR2 is FQNNGV. Deletions cut 1 base from V and 1 base from J, with 7 bases between.